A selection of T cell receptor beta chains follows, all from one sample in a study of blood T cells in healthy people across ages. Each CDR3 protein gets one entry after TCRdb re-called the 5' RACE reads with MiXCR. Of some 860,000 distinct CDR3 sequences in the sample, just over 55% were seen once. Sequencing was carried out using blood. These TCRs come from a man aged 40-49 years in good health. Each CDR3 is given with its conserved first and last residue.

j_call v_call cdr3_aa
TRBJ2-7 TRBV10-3 CAISESPGTREQYF
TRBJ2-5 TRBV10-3 CAIGSGTGVYGQYF
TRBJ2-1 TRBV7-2 CASSSNRDTAWNEQFF
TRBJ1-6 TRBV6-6 CASARAGTLYNSPLHF
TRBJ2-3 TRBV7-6 CASSSRGGGVTSPRGDTQYF
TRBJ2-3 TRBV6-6 CASSYSGTGLTDTQYF
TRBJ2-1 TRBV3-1 CASSQVTVNEQFF
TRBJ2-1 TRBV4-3 CASSQELAGGPGEQFF
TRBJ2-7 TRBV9 CASNVGTGAYEQYF
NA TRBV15 CATSPRGSTYEQYF
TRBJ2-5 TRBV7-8 CASSFLADQETQYF
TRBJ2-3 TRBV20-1 CSARTGGRTDTQYF
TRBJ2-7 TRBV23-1 CASSQSLLEQYF
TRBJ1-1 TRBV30 CAWSPGGRTEAFF
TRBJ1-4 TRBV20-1 CSAEGTATNEKLFF
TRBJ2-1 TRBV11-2 CASSLTQAFYNEQFF
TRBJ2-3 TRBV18 CASSPPGLADTQYF
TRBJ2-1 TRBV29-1 CSVFTRGHPGSNEQFF
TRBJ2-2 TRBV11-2 CASNTLRGRTGELFF
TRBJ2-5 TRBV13 CASSLVPGGRETQYF
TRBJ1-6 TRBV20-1 CSAPDRVSYDSPLHF
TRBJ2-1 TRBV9 CASSTPGVAEQFF
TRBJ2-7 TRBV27 CASSFASFYEQYF
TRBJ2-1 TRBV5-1 CASSLQDSPYNEQFF
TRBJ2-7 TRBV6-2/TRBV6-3 CASSYLASGSSEQYF
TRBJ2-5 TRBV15 CATSRDVSGKLRQETQYF
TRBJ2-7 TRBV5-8 CASIGVAGEQYF
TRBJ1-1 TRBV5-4 CASSLAGESNTEAFF
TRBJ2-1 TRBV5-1 CASSETSGSGEQFF
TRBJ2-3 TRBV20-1 CSAETGTRSTDTQYF